This T cell receptor (beta chain) was recorded in a study of cytomegalovirus exposure and HLA in healthy donors. Study-wide points: Later analysis identified several of the most significant clusters that appeared linked to common viral pathogens. Among CMV-associated TCR beta chains, most appeared HLA-restricted in a later analysis.

It was with 60 Vbeta and 13 Jbeta primers that the PCR ran. TCRdb's table, derived via immunoSEQ multiplex PCR, lists solely in-frame clones and lacks some. Of some 110,000 clones in the sample, roughly three quarters were seen once. The CDR3 runs 13 residues. Trimming removed 5 bases at V and 7 bases at J, with 14 bases between. Germline CDR1 is SGHAT and CDR2 is FQNNGV. To note about this clone: Its antigen is not identified.

The sequence was collected from a young woman in good health and CMV-seronegative. Sample: PBMCs. The chain uses TRBV11-2 and TRBJ1-2; D remains unclear. This chain's CDR3 is CASSPEFRGGYTF. DNA for the CDR3: TGTGCCAGCAGCCCAGAGTTCCGCGGTGGCTACACCTTC. Complete variable domain (other parts from reference TRBV11-2 and TRBJ1-2): EAGVAQSPRYKIIEKRQSVAFWCNPISGHATLYWYQQILGQGPKLLIQFQNNGVVDDSQLPKDRFSAERLKGVDSTLKIQPAKLEDSAVYLCASSPEFRGGYTFGSGTRLTVV.